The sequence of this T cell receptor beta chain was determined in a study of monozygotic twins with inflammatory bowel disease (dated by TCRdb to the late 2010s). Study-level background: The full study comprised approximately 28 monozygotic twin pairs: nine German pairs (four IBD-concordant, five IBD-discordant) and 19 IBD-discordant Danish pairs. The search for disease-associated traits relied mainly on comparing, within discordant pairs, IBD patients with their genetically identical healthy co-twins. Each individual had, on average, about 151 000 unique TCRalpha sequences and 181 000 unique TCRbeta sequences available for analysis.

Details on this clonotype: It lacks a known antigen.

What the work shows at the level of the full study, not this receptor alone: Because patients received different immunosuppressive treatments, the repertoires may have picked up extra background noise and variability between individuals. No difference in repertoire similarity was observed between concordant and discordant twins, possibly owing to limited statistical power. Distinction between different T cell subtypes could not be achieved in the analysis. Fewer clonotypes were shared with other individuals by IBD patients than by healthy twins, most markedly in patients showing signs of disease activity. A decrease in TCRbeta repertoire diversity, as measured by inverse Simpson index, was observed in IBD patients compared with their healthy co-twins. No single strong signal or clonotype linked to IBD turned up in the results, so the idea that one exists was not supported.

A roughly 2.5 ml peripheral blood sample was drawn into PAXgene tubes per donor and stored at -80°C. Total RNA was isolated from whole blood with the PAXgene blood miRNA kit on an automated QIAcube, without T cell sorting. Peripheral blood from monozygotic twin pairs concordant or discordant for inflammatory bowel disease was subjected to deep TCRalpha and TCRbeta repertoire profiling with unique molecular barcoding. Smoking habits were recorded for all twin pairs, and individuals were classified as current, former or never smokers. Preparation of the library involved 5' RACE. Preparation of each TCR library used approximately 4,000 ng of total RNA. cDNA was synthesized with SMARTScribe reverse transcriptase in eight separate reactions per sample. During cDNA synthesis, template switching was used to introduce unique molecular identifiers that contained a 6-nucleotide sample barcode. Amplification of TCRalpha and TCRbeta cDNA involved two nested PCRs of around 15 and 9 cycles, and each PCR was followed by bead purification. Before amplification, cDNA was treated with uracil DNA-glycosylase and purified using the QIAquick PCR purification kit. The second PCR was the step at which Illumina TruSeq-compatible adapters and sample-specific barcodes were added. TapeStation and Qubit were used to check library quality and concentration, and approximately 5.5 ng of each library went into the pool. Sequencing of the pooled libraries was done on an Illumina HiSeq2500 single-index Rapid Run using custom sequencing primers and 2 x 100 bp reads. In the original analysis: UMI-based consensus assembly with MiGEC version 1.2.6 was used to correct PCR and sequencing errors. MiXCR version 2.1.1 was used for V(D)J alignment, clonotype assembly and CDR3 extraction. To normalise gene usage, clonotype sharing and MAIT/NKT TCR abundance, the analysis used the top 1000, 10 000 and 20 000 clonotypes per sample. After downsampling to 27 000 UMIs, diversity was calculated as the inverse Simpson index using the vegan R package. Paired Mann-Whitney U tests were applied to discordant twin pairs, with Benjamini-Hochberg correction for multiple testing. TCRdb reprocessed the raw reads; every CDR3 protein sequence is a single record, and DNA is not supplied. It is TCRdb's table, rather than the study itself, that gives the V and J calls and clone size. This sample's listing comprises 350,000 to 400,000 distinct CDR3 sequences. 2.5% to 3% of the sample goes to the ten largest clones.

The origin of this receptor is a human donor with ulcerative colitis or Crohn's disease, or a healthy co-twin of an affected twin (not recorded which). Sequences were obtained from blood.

The CDR3 in this case is CASSQGLYGANVLTF. The V gene is TRBV3-1 and the J gene is TRBJ2-6. The germline V gene (reference sequence) provides CDR1 LGHDT and CDR2 YNNKEL. From the cysteine up to the phenylalanine, the CDR3 has a length of 15 residues. DNA was not recorded. Reference TRBV3-1 and TRBJ2-6 proteins supply the regions before and after the CDR3; the full variable domain is: DTAVSQTPKYLVTQMGNDKSIKCEQNLGHDTMYWYKQDSKKFLKIMFSYNNKELIINETVPNRFSPKSPDKAHLNLHINSLELGDSAVYFCASSQGLYGANVLTFGAGSRLTVL.